What follows is one T cell receptor beta chain and its context. Its target is unknown. This CDR3 is 15 amino acids long. Germline V gives CDR1 SEHNR, CDR2 FQNEAQ (reference sequence). The V gene end was trimmed by 3 bases and the J gene end by 6 bases; junction bases not matched to a gene: 8. The sample originates from a study of T cell repertoires in cytomegalovirus infection. Study background: Well-studied HLA-B-restricted epitopes and recently identified HLA-C-restricted epitopes of CMV were both used in the study. It can be stated that public TCR beta signatures indicated CMV infection as well as a matching HLA type.

TCRdb reanalysed the reads using MiXCR and keeps one entry per CDR3 protein. The data contain 43,000 or so distinct CDR3 sequences, 15% to 25% of them singletons. General study points: Cumulative frequency (of public TCR beta family members) identified carriers of CMV plus the relevant HLA.

The source is a human donor in good health (CMV status not recorded). Some clones in this sample may be carry-over from other donors' samples. The sequencing used CD8+ T cells from cultured PBMCs, collected from culture after CMV antigen stimulation. The chain joins TRBV7-9 to TRBJ2-1; TRBD1 agrees at 7 bases. The CDR3 protein is CASSLAIGQANEQFF. Here the CDR3 DNA reads TGTGCCAGCAGCTTGGCTATAGGACAGGCCAATGAGCAGTTCTTC.